This T cell receptor beta chain was sequenced in a study of blood T cell repertoires in COVID-19. Germline V gene lookup returns CDR1 DFQATT and CDR2 SNEGSKA (reference sequence). V lost 3 bases to trimming and J lost 5 bases, with 13 bases between them. The CDR3 consists of 13 residues. Generated by immunoSEQ multiplex PCR, the TCRdb table keeps only in-frame clones and is missing some. The sample carries around 250,000 clones, about 80% recorded once. The TCR sequence derives from a man aged 35-49 years who had recovered from COVID-19. The rearrangement uses TRBV20-1 and TRBJ2-5, with D possibly being TRBD1 (5 bases). Input material: PBMCs or T cells enriched from blood (not recorded which). This CDR3 is CSASAGPGETQYF. The CDR3 bases are TGCAGTGCTAGTGCAGGGCCTGGGGAGACCCAGTACTTC.